The sequence of this T cell receptor (beta chain) was determined in a study of long-term antiretroviral therapy in people with HIV. The CDR3 sequence is 16 residues long. CDR1 is SGHRS, CDR2 YFSETQ, per germline. With 4 bases clipped from V and 1 base from J, the junction kept 7 bases outside the gene matches. The libraries were made with immunoSEQ v3.0 at survey level. The sequencing target was about 35,000-55,000 T-cell genomes per sample. Profiling relied on immunoSEQ multiplex PCR, and the TCRdb table lists in-frame clones only, not all of them. The repertoire has tens of thousands of clones, approximately 86% of them found once; the top ten carry roughly 10%. A word on this clone: Its antigen is currently unknown.

Findings and caveats of the study: It was observed that HIV repertoires exhibited narrower CDR3 length ranges than controls. Researchers lacked any data on ART adherence, viral resistance or therapy changes.

For each donor, at least one pre-ART and at least two post-ART PBMC samples were available. The receptor's source is a man aged 35-49 years with HIV. The rearrangement joins TRBV5-1 to TRBJ1-1; 10 bases fit TRBD1. The sequencing used unsorted PBMCs, collected around 2.5 years after starting antiretroviral therapy. The DNA for the CDR3 is TGCGCCAGCAGCGGGGGACAGGGGATGGGGAACACTGAAGCTTTCTTT. It is translated as CASSGGQGMGNTEAFF.